The TCR beta chain under discussion was sequenced for a study of blood T cell repertoires in COVID-19. Study as a whole: The samples span acute and convalescent COVID-19 from the United States, Italy and Spain. In each case, the material was cDNA or gDNA derived from T cells, B-cell-depleted T cells, or PBMCs.

CDR1 MGHRA and CDR2 YSYEKL come from the germline V gene. V lost 0 bases to trimming and J lost 0 bases, with 12 bases between them. This CDR3 contains 17 residues. Authors' analysis steps: Amplification from reference gene primers served as the basis for estimated nucleated cell counts. The protocol was immunoSEQ multiplex PCR, while the TCRdb copy is restricted to in-frame clones and leaves out a portion. The D gene and trimming were derived from the DNA, and the V and J assignments and clone size from that table. The sample holds 140,000 to 150,000 clones, 60% to 85% seen once. About this clone itself: This same CDR3 is encoded by further DNA sequences in the sample.

The V gene is TRBV4-1, the J gene TRBJ2-1, with D maybe TRBD1 (5 bases). The sequencing sample was made of peripheral blood. This TCR was recovered from a man between 50 and 59 years old with acute or convalescent COVID-19. The CDR3 loop reads CASSQDGAGSSYNEQFF. The CDR3 coding sequence is TGCGCCAGCAGCCAAGATGGGGCAGGAAGCTCCTACAATGAGCAGTTCTTC.